This T cell receptor beta chain originates from a study of blood T cells in healthy people across ages. Through a sample-barcoded 5' primer and a J-beta primer mix, a second PCR was run for roughly 6 to 12 cycles. TCRdb re-called the 5' RACE reads with MiXCR, one entry per CDR3 protein. This sample carries 980,000 or so distinct CDR3 sequences, under 50% of them seen once, and the ten largest clones take 13%. Broader study findings: Unsorted PBMCs ruled out conclusive naive versus antigen-experienced comparison.

About this clonotype: The target antigen is unknown.

The clonotype originates from a young man in good health. The sample comprised blood.

Here the CDR3 reads CASSLGNSYGYTF. Written as DNA, the CDR3 is TGTGCCAGCAGCTTGGGAAACAGCTATGGCTACACCTTC. The chain couples TRBV28 to TRBJ1-2; D not resolved. Germline V gene data show CDR1 as MDHEN and CDR2 as SYDVKM. The CDR3 extends over 13 amino acids. Trimming removed 6 bases at V and 4 bases at J, with 12 bases between.